The next 22 T cell receptor beta chains were all read from a single sample in a study of pediatric ulcerative colitis. Data came from immunoSEQ multiplex PCR; TCRdb stores just in-frame clones and leaves some out. The repertoire holds 8,500 to 13,000 clones, about four fifths seen once, with under 5% in the top ten. Rectal tissue came from one to two pinch biopsies taken at colonoscopy. The sequenced sample consisted of gut tissue. The source is a girl aged 10 to 17 who was a control in a study of pediatric ulcerative colitis.

The V call is TRBV19, the J call TRBJ2-7, with TRBD1 as a possible D gene (5 bases). This CDR3 comprises 14 residues. Deletions cut 1 base from V and 1 base from J, with 8 bases between. Germline V gene lookup returns CDR1 LNHDA and CDR2 SQIVND (reference sequence). The chain's CDR3 is CASSIGQPSYEQYF. Here the CDR3 DNA reads TGTGCCAGTAGTATAGGACAGCCATCCTACGAGCAGTACTTC.

The rearrangement joins TRBV7-2 to TRBJ2-3; D gene unclear. Trimming left V 4 bases short and J 11 bases short, with 13 bases between. Germline V CDR1 and CDR2: SGHTA, FQGNSA. The CDR3 extends over 12 amino acids. The CDR3: CASSSPSKGQYF. The CDR3 region has the DNA TGTGCCAGCAGCTCCCCCTCGAAGGGGCAGTATTTT.

Only a few counts were recorded for this clone. J is TRBJ1-4 and V is TRBV30; D unclear. Germline lookup yields CDR1 GTSNPN and CDR2 SVGIG (reference sequence). Trimming pared 5 bases from V and 6 bases from J, leaving 16 bases between. This CDR3 spans 14 amino acids. CDR3 in amino acids: CAWVVGFGDEKLFF. CDR3 nucleotides: TGTGCCTGGGTAGTGGGGTTCGGGGATGAAAAACTGTTTTTT.

The rearrangement links TRBV21-1 to TRBJ2-7; the D call in the table, TRBD1, was not verified against the DNA. TRBV21-1 corresponds to a pseudogene. CDR3 size: 15 residues. DNA for the CDR3: TGTGCCAGCAGCAAATGGTACGGACACCAATACGAGCAGTACTTC. Translated: CASSKWYGHQYEQYF.

The rearrangement joins TRBV4-2 to TRBJ1-5; D is unresolved. CDR1 and CDR2 (germline): LGHNA, YNFKEQ. The CDR3 is 15 residues long. With 1 base removed from V and 6 bases from J, the gap between germline ends came to 13 bases. In nucleotides, the CDR3 is TGTGCCAGCAGCCAAGGATCCCAGAGGAGTCAGCCCCAGCATTTT. Translating it yields CASSQGSQRSQPQHF.

The genes are TRBV6-5 and TRBJ1-1; 7 nucleotides align to TRBD1. The germline CDR1 and CDR2 sequences are MNHEY and SVGAGI. CDR3 length equals 14 residues. With 2 bases clipped from V and 5 bases from J, the junction kept 5 bases outside the gene matches. CDR3 DNA: TGTGCCAGCAGTTACAAACAGGGGAGAACTGAAGCTTTCTTT. Encoded protein: CASSYKQGRTEAFF.

This clone has just a few counts. V usage is TRBV5-5 and J usage is TRBJ2-2; D is perhaps TRBD1 (5 bases). With 4 bases removed from V and 3 bases from J, the gap between germline ends came to 13 bases. This CDR3 is 15 amino acids long. Per germline, CDR1 SGHKS and CDR2 YYEKEE (reference sequence). CDR3 nucleotide sequence: TGTGCCAGCAGCGCCGGACAAGGTTACACCGGGGAGCTGTTTTTT. Its protein is CASSAGQGYTGELFF. The full variable domain, completed using reference TRBV5-5 and TRBJ2-2, is DAGVTQSPTHLIKTRGQQVTLRCSPISGHKSVSWYQQVLGQGPQFIFQYYEKEERGRGNFPDRFSARQFPNYSSELNVNALLLGDSALYLCASSAGQGYTGELFFGEGSRLTVL.

V is TRBV19 and J is TRBJ2-4; perhaps TRBD2 as D (6 bases). Trimming left V 1 base short and J 0 bases short, with 10 bases between. Germline CDR1 reads LNHDA; CDR2 reads SQIVND (reference sequence). The length of the CDR3 is 16 residues. CDR3 protein: CASSIAGALAKNIQYF. The CDR3 nucleotides are TGTGCCAGTAGTATAGCGGGAGCCCTAGCCAAAAACATTCAGTACTTC.

The rearrangement links TRBV27 to TRBJ2-3, with a possible D match to TRBD2 (5 bases). CDR1 and CDR2 (germline): MNHEY, SMNVEV (reference sequence). CDR3 length equals 13 residues. Trimming left V 7 bases short and J 2 bases short, with 10 bases between. CDR3: CASTTRPTDTQYF. The CDR3 DNA is TGTGCCAGCACTACTAGACCCACAGATACGCAGTATTTT.

This clone was observed a single time. The genes are TRBV10-2 and TRBJ1-2; a weak D match, TRBD1 (6 bases). The CDR3 is 15 residues long. Germline lookup yields CDR1 WSHSY and CDR2 SAAADI. V was shortened by 3 bases and J by 5 bases, with 16 bases between the two germline ends. This CDR3 reads CASSDLSGQLYGYTF. The CDR3 DNA is TGCGCCAGCAGTGATCTTTCCGGACAGCTATATGGCTACACCTTC.

J is TRBJ2-1 and V is TRBV10-3; 8 bases agree with TRBD2. Germline assignment: CDR1 ENHRY and CDR2 SYGVKD. Losses at the gene ends were 4 bases for V and 9 bases for J; bases not matched to a gene: 11. The CDR3 totals 15 residues. The CDR3 reads CAISAPGGAGGEQFF. CDR3 DNA sequence: TGTGCCATCAGTGCCCCGGGGGGGGCCGGGGGTGAGCAGTTCTTC.

This rearrangement joins TRBV6-5 to TRBJ1-1; 9 nucleotides match TRBD1. Germline CDR1 MNHEY, CDR2 SVGAGI. This CDR3 comprises 15 residues. Losses at the gene ends were 4 bases for V and 4 bases for J; bases not matched to a gene: 7. CDR3 protein: CASSSGTGFFTEAFF. The CDR3 DNA follows: TGTGCCAGCAGTTCCGGGACAGGGTTTTTCACTGAAGCTTTCTTT.

The chain couples TRBV5-1 to TRBJ2-5; D possibly matches TRBD1 or TRBD2 (5 bases each). V lost 4 bases and J 5 bases, leaving 21 bases between the germline ends. Germline CDR1 and CDR2: SGHRS and YFSETQ. CDR3 length equals 16 residues. The CDR3 sequence is CASSPNMRGRGETQYF. In DNA form, the CDR3 reads TGCGCCAGCAGCCCTAATATGAGGGGACGTGGCGAGACCCAGTACTTC.

The chain joins TRBV5-4 to TRBJ2-7; D not resolved. Trimming pared 0 bases from V and 0 bases from J, leaving 7 bases between. The CDR3 runs to 14 residues. Germline V gene sequence: CDR1 SGHNT, CDR2 YYREEE (reference sequence). The CDR3 DNA follows: TGTGCCAGCAGCTTGGCCGCGCACTCCTACGAGCAGTACTTC. As protein: CASSLAAHSYEQYF.

The chain employs TRBV27 and TRBJ1-1; possible D gene TRBD1, 6 bases. Germline V CDR1 and CDR2: MNHEY, SMNVEV (reference sequence). Trimming stripped 2 bases from V and 1 base from J, with 23 bases between. The length of the CDR3 is 19 residues. The CDR3 region is CASSLDRRQGKNWNTEAFF. CDR3 nucleotide sequence: TGTGCCAGCAGTTTAGATCGAAGGCAGGGGAAGAATTGGAACACTGAAGCTTTCTTT.

The rearrangement uses TRBV7-7 and TRBJ2-2; D might be TRBD1 or TRBD2, each matching 6 bases. Germline CDR1 SSHAT, CDR2 FNYEAQ (reference sequence). Trimming removed 5 bases at V and 3 bases at J, with 28 bases between. The CDR3 is 20 amino acids. In nucleotides, the CDR3 is TGTGCCAGCAGCCTAACCAAAGGGGGGTTTCGGGACCCCTACACCGGGGAGCTGTTTTTT. This translates into CASSLTKGGFRDPYTGELFF. Full variable domain (outside the CDR3, taken from reference TRBV7-7 and TRBJ2-2): GAGVSQSPRYKVTKRGQDVTLRCDPISSHATLYWYQQALGQGPEFLTYFNYEAQPDKSGLPSDRFSAERPEGSISTLTIQRTEQRDSAMYRCASSLTKGGFRDPYTGELFFGEGSRLTVL.

This clone has just a few counts. The V call is TRBV28, the J call TRBJ1-2; D might be TRBD1 (6 bases). The CDR3 is 13 amino acids. Germline CDR1 MDHEN, CDR2 SYDVKM. Trimming took off 2 bases at V and 8 bases at J, with 12 bases between the two ends. The CDR3 DNA sequence: TGTGCCAGCAGTTTAACGGGGGGCGAAGGCTACACCTTC. Translating it yields CASSLTGGEGYTF.

The chain employs TRBV28 and TRBJ1-5; D is undetermined. CDR1 is MDHEN and CDR2 is SYDVKM in the germline V gene. The CDR3 runs to 16 residues. Trimming removed 1 base from V and 0 bases from J, with 10 bases in between. The DNA for the CDR3 is TGTGCCAGCAGTTTATTGGGGTCGGGTAGCAATCAGCCCCAGCATTTT. Encoded protein: CASSLLGSGSNQPQHF.

The table lists this clone with a count of one. This chain joins TRBV5-1 and TRBJ2-5; 11 nucleotides align to TRBD1. The assigned J gene may be wrong: the sequence end matches TRBJ2-7 better. The CDR3 loop spans 15 amino acids. CDR1 is SGHRS, CDR2 YFSETQ, per germline. The CDR3 DNA is TGCGCCAGCAGCCATACCGGGACAGGGGGCTACGAGCAGTACTTC. This gives the protein CASSHTGTGGYEQYF.

This rearrangement joins TRBV13 to TRBJ2-3; the D gene is possibly TRBD2 (6 bases). CDR1 is PRHDT, CDR2 FYEKMQ, per germline (reference sequence). This CDR3 contains 16 residues. The germline V and J ends were trimmed by 4 bases and 0 bases, with 14 bases remaining between them. CDR3 residues: CASSSRDSRSTDTQYF. For the CDR3, the DNA is TGTGCCAGCAGCTCCCGGGACTCACGAAGCACAGATACGCAGTATTTT. Complete variable domain (other parts from reference TRBV13 and TRBJ2-3): AAGVIQSPRHLIKEKRETATLKCYPIPRHDTVYWYQQGPGQDPQFLISFYEKMQSDKGSIPDRFSAQQFSDYHSELNMSSLELGDSALYFCASSSRDSRSTDTQYFGPGTRLTVL.

V and J are TRBV9 and TRBJ2-3; D not certain. Germline CDR1 SGDLS, CDR2 YYNGEE. The CDR3 has 14 residues. Trimming took 0 bases from V and 4 from J, leaving 9 bases between them. The CDR3 sequence: CASSVGAVPDTQYF. Written as DNA, the CDR3 is TGTGCCAGCAGCGTAGGGGCCGTGCCAGATACGCAGTATTTT.

The chain uses TRBV18 and TRBJ2-3, with TRBD1 matching over 8 bases. Germline CDR1 reads KGHSH; CDR2 reads LQKENI. The CDR3 is made up of 17 amino acids. V was clipped by 0 bases and J by 2 bases; unmatched bases: 7. The CDR3 loop reads CASSPPGTGGFTDTQYF. In DNA, the CDR3 is TGTGCCAGCTCACCACCAGGGACAGGTGGTTTCACAGATACGCAGTATTTT.